Given below is one TCR beta chain in context. Its antigen is undetermined. 60 Vbeta and 13 Jbeta primers were used in PCR. Original handling: Around 80 million unique TCR beta chains, about 11 million of them shared, were counted by a later analysis. Method: immunoSEQ multiplex PCR; TCRdb's copy keeps in-frame clones and lacks some. V and J calls and clone size are given by that table; D and trimming were obtained from the DNA. Altogether about 160,000 clones are present, about 85% being singletons, with the ten largest covering approximately 2%. Among the donors, all were healthy bone marrow donors. Between the trimmed V and J ends, which lost 0 bases and 7 bases, there was a span of 7 bases. The CDR3 is 13 amino acids. Germline V lookup: CDR1 ENHRY, CDR2 SYGVKD. The sample belongs to a study of cytomegalovirus exposure and HLA in healthy donors. Overall study results and limits: Presence/absence results assume similar sequencing depth per donor, which may not hold.

This TCR came from a man between 18 and 35 years old in good health and CMV-seronegative. Sequenced input: PBMCs. V is TRBV10-3 and J is TRBJ1-5; no clear D gene. In nucleotides, the CDR3 is TGTGCCATCAGTGAGTCCCCGGGGCAGCCCCAGCATTTT. It is translated as CAISESPGQPQHF.